The 21 T cell receptor beta chains below come from one sample, sequenced in a study of cytotoxic CD8 clonotypes in ibrutinib-treated CLL. Measured with immunoSEQ multiplex PCR; TCRdb has only the in-frame clones, and not every one. Of 150,000 to 200,000 clones in the sample, about 88% are singletons; the top ten hold 3%. The sequences come from PBMCs, collected at disease progression, from a patient treated with ibrutinib. The origin of the receptors is a human donor with chronic lymphocytic leukemia.

The rearrangement joins TRBV18 to TRBJ1-1; D is unresolved. Trimming left V 2 bases short and J 0 bases short, with 7 bases between. This CDR3 is built from 14 residues. Germline CDR1 and CDR2: KGHSH and LQKENI. In DNA, the CDR3 is TGTGCCAGCTCACCAGGGGATGTGAACACTGAAGCTTTCTTT. The encoded protein is CASSPGDVNTEAFF.

V is TRBV13 and J is TRBJ2-3; 10 bases fit TRBD2. Per germline, CDR1 PRHDT and CDR2 FYEKMQ (reference sequence). J lost 7 bases, V lost 10 bases, and 11 bases had no gene match. The CDR3 totals 14 residues. CDR3 sequence (DNA): TGTGCCACTAGGGCTAGCGGGAGTCAGAATACGCAGTATTTT. It encodes CATRASGSQNTQYF.

The chain combines TRBV18 with TRBJ1-5; 11 bases fit TRBD1. V was pared by 3 bases and J by 6 bases, with 7 bases of the junction left unmatched. The CDR3 spans 16 residues. The germline gives CDR1 KGHSH, CDR2 LQKENI. Written as DNA, the CDR3 is TGTGCCAGCTCACCCCTCGGACAGGGGGCGGGTCAGCCCCAGCATTTT. Residues: CASSPLGQGAGQPQHF.

The chain is built from TRBV27 and TRBJ1-2, with D possibly matching TRBD1 (5 bases). Germline lookup yields CDR1 MNHEY and CDR2 SMNVEV (reference sequence). V dropped 1 base and J dropped 12 bases, with 15 bases sitting between them. This CDR3 comprises 13 residues. As DNA, the CDR3 is TGTGCCAGCAGTTTATTTAAGGGGACGGAGGACACCTTC. Translation gives CASSLFKGTEDTF.

The chain carries TRBV11-2 and TRBJ2-7, with D possibly being TRBD2 (6 bases). V lost 5 bases to trimming and J lost 5 bases, with 16 bases between them. Looked up from germline, CDR1 is SGHAT and CDR2 is FQNNGV. The CDR3 length is 14 residues. The DNA of the CDR3 is TGTGCCAGCAGCGGAGGGACCGGGGAGGACGAGCAGTACTTC. Translating it yields CASSGGTGEDEQYF.

The rearrangement uses TRBV6-5 and TRBJ1-4; 7 bases align to TRBD1. CDR1 and CDR2 (germline): MNHEY, SVGAGI. After removal of 2 bases from V and 7 bases from J, the junction contained 10 bases not matched to a gene. The CDR3 loop spans 16 amino acids. The CDR3 DNA follows: TGTGCCAGCAGTTACGCTCACAGGGGAAGGGGTGAAAAACTGTTTTTT. Protein sequence: CASSYAHRGRGEKLFF.

This clone is a singleton in its sample. The CDR3 sequence is CASSLSLAGGRGNEQFF. The CDR3, as DNA: TGTGCCAGCAGCTTATCCCTAGCGGGAGGGCGAGGGAATGAGCAGTTCTTC. The chain recombines TRBV7-3 with TRBJ2-1, with 12 bases that match TRBD2. CDR3 length: 17 residues. Trimming removed 2 bases from V and 7 bases from J; junction bases left unmatched: 9. Germline V gives CDR1 SGHTA, CDR2 FQGTGA.

The chain has TRBV6-6 and TRBJ1-1; no clear D. The V end was cut by 0 bases, the J end by 10 bases, with 12 bases between. Germline CDR1 and CDR2: MNHNY and SVGAGI (reference sequence). The CDR3 runs 13 residues. The CDR3 is CASSYSMDGRAFF. CDR3 coding DNA: TGTGCCAGCAGTTACTCGATGGACGGGCGAGCTTTCTTT.

This chain connects TRBV27 to TRBJ1-5, with D possibly matching TRBD1 (5 bases). Trimming cost V 6 bases and J 2 bases, with 14 bases left between them. Germline CDR1 is MNHEY and CDR2 is SMNVEV (reference sequence). The CDR3 covers 15 residues. The CDR3 region has the DNA TGTGCCAGCAGCTCTAGGCTAGGGGGCAATCAGCCCCAGCATTTT. Translating gives CASSSRLGGNQPQHF.

This clone appeared a single time. This chain connects TRBV19 to TRBJ1-3; 8 nucleotides align to TRBD1. From germline, CDR1 is LNHDA and CDR2 SQIVND (reference sequence). The CDR3 length is 14 residues. The trim removed 2 bases at V and 3 bases at J, leaving 0 bases unmatched. The CDR3 DNA follows: TGTGCCAGTAGTATAACAGGGGGTGGAAACACCATATATTTT. Translated: CASSITGGGNTIYF.

V is TRBV2 and J is TRBJ1-1, with unresolved D. V gave up 3 bases and J gave up 10 bases, with 12 bases separating them. This CDR3 is 12 amino acids long. Germline lookup yields CDR1 SNHLY and CDR2 FYNNEI. The CDR3 sequence is CASSEFTSRAFF. CDR3 bases: TGTGCCAGCAGTGAGTTTACAAGTCGAGCTTTCTTT.

This sequence joins TRBV28 and TRBJ1-4, with D possibly TRBD1 on 5 matching bases. The CDR3 consists of 14 residues. The V and J ends lost 6 bases and 4 bases respectively, with 12 bases between them. Germline-derived CDR1 and CDR2 are MDHEN and SYDVKM. The CDR3 coding sequence is TGTGCCAGCAGGCCGGGACGGAATAATGAAAAACTGTTTTTT. Translating gives CASRPGRNNEKLFF.

This clone was found a few times. J is TRBJ1-5 and V is TRBV12-5; D gene unclear. Trimming stripped 1 base from V and 1 base from J, with 17 bases between. The CDR3 consists of 18 residues. Per the germline V gene, CDR1 is LGHNT and CDR2 is FRNRAP. As DNA, the CDR3 is TGTGCTAGTGGTTTGGGAGACACTTACTTGGGGAGCAATCAGCCCCAGCATTTT. Its translation is CASGLGDTYLGSNQPQHF.

The J gene is TRBJ1-1, the V gene TRBV14; TRBD1 is a possible D gene (6 bases). The V end was cut by 2 bases, the J end by 1 base, with 8 bases between. This CDR3 region has 14 residues. Per the germline V gene, CDR1 is SGHDN and CDR2 is FVKESK. The CDR3 DNA follows: TGTGCCAGCAGCCAACAGACAGGGAACACTGAAGCTTTCTTT. This gives the protein CASSQQTGNTEAFF.

This chain connects TRBV6-5 to TRBJ2-7; D unclear. The CDR3 extends over 14 amino acids. Trimming removed 2 bases from V and 6 bases from J, with 14 bases in between. Germline V gene sequence: CDR1 MNHEY, CDR2 SVGAGI. CDR3 DNA: TGTGCCAGCAGTTACGGCGCCTTGGTCGGCGAGCAGTACTTC. This translates into CASSYGALVGEQYF.

This chain uses TRBV29-1 with TRBJ2-1; the D gene is possibly TRBD1 (6 bases). Deletions cut 5 bases from V and 3 bases from J, with 14 bases between. The CDR3 is 14 amino acids. CDR1 and CDR2 from the germline V gene are SQVTM and ANQGSEA. CDR3 DNA sequence: TGCAGCGTTTTTACCGGGGACAACTACAATGAGCAGTTCTTC. Translation gives CSVFTGDNYNEQFF.

The chain couples TRBV5-8 to TRBJ1-1; the D is unclear. V was cut by 0 bases and J by 1 base, with 10 bases left in between. The CDR3 sequence is 15 residues long. Germline CDR1 reads SGHTS; CDR2 reads YDEGEE. The CDR3 spells CASSLGRVRNTEAFF. In DNA form, the CDR3 reads TGTGCCAGCAGCTTGGGGCGGGTCCGGAACACTGAAGCTTTCTTT.

This chain uses TRBV5-1 with TRBJ1-3, with D perhaps TRBD1 (5 bases). V was clipped by 1 base and J by 1 base, with 15 bases between them. Germline V lookup: CDR1 SGHRS, CDR2 YFSETQ. The length of the CDR3 is 17 residues. The CDR3 DNA sequence: TGCGCCAGCAGCTTGAATTGGGTCGGGACTTCTGGAAACACCATATATTTT. It translates to CASSLNWVGTSGNTIYF.

The chain uses TRBV5-4 and TRBJ2-1; TRBD2 aligns across 7 bases. The CDR3 contains 17 residues. V shed 4 bases and J 7 bases; nucleotides not matched to a gene: 17. The germline V gene has CDR1 SGHNT and CDR2 YYREEE (reference sequence). The CDR3 DNA is TGTGCCAGCAGCGCGAGCCTGGCGGGAGTTGGTGTGAATGAGCAGTTCTTC. The encoded protein is CASSASLAGVGVNEQFF.

The chain is built from TRBV7-2 and TRBJ2-7, with 7 positions matching TRBD1. Germline V gene sequence: CDR1 SGHTA, CDR2 FQGNSA. This CDR3 contains 15 residues. V lost 5 bases and J lost 4; bases outside the gene matches: 11. CDR3 residues: CASSRNRDSTYEQYF. CDR3 DNA: TGTGCCAGCAGCAGAAACCGGGACAGCACATACGAGCAGTACTTC. Looking up the rest from reference TRBV7-2 and TRBJ2-7 gives the full variable domain: GAGVSQSPSNKVTEKGKDVELRCDPISGHTALYWYRQSLGQGLEFLIYFQGNSAPDKSGLPSDRFSAERTGGSVSTLTIQRTQQEDSAVYLCASSRNRDSTYEQYFGPGTRLTVT.

The chain employs TRBV19 and TRBJ2-7, with TRBD2 matching 7 bases. CDR1 and CDR2 from the germline V gene are LNHDA and SQIVND (reference sequence). This CDR3 region has 14 residues. Trimming removed 7 bases from V and 2 bases from J; junction bases left unmatched: 8. This CDR3 reads CASTRDGGTYEQYF. In DNA, the CDR3 is TGTGCCAGTACCCGGGACGGGGGGACCTACGAGCAGTACTTC. Full variable domain (missing parts from reference TRBV19 and TRBJ2-7): DGGITQSPKYLFRKEGQNVTLSCEQNLNHDAMYWYRQDPGQGLRLIYYSQIVNDFQKGDIAEGYSVSREKKESFPLTVTSAQKNPTAFYLCASTRDGGTYEQYFGPGTRLTVT.